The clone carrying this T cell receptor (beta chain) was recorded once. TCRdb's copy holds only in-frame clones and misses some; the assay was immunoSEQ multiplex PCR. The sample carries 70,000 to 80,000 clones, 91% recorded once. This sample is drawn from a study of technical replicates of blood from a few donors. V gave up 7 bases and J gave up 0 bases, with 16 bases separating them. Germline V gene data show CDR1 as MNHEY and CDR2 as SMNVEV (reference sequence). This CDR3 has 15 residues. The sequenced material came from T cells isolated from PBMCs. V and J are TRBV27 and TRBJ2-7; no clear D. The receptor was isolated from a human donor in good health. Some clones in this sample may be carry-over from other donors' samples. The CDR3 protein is CASNKGGPFSYEQYF. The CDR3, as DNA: TGTGCCAGCAATAAAGGTGGGCCCTTCTCCTACGAGCAGTACTTC.